Listed below are T cell receptor beta chains from one sample, sequenced in a study of T-cell memory formation after mild COVID-19. Using its own MiXCR run on the 5' RACE reads, TCRdb lists one record per CDR3 protein. The table lists approximately 210,000 distinct CDR3 sequences, around 30% of them singletons. The sample was PBMCs or a T cell subset sorted from them (not recorded which). These receptors were taken from an adult woman who had mild COVID-19 (a few samples of this study predate the infection). Cell type and time point are not known. Each CDR3 is given with its conserved first and last residue. A D gene is named only where the DNA matches it firmly.

>TRBJ1-1|TRBV29-1|-
CSVETGMNTEAFF
>TRBJ1-1|TRBV29-1|TRBD1
CSVETGANTEAFF
>TRBJ1-3|TRBV5-1|-
CASSLNEGNTIYF
>TRBJ1-2|TRBV25-1|TRBD1
CASSSTLGQATYGYTF
>TRBJ2-7|TRBV11-2|TRBD2
CASSTQMGGYHEQYF
>TRBJ1-4|TRBV7-9|-
CASSLDGYNEKLFF
>TRBJ2-2|TRBV6-5|-
CASGGVNTGELFF
>TRBJ1-2|TRBV9|TRBD1
CASSADLQGVFGYTF
>TRBJ1-2|TRBV7-9|-
CASSSTQGRLGGYTF
>TRBJ1-5|TRBV28|TRBD1
CASSQQGRPTQPQHF
>TRBJ1-2|TRBV7-9|-
CASSSGAGDYGYTF
>TRBJ1-1|TRBV18|-
CASSPDTEAFF
>TRBJ1-1|TRBV3-1|-
CASSPSYGGNTEAFF
>TRBJ2-7|TRBV6-6|TRBD1
CASSYSGDRDRASYEQYF
>TRBJ2-7|TRBV30|-
CAWSGSWDGVTYEQYF
>TRBJ2-1|TRBV12-3/TRBV12-4|-
CASSFEPGLNARNEQFF
>TRBJ2-1|TRBV7-3|TRBD2
CASSATSGGFGEQFF
>TRBJ2-2|TRBV4-1|TRBD1
CASSQEVRQGLNTGELFF
>TRBJ1-2|TRBV7-2|-
CASSAYNYGYTF
>TRBJ1-3|TRBV15|TRBD1
CATRNPGQGSGNTIYF
>TRBJ2-2|TRBV7-9|-
CASRRVQPGELFF
>TRBJ2-1|TRBV13|TRBD2
CASSRKLFTSGGGDEQFF
>TRBJ2-7|TRBV5-1|TRBD2
CASSLASGGSSYEQYF
>TRBJ2-1|TRBV29-1|-
CSVGGPEQFF
>TRBJ2-6|TRBV6-2/TRBV6-3|TRBD1
CASRTGTGAYSGANVLTF
>TRBJ2-1|TRBV5-1|TRBD1
CASSPGTGGIREQFF
>TRBJ1-4|TRBV7-2|-
CASSSWGTTNEKLFF
>TRBJ2-7|TRBV7-9|TRBD2
CASSPRTSGSSYEQYF
>TRBJ1-2|TRBV12-3/TRBV12-4|TRBD1
CASSSFDRAYYGYTF
>TRBJ2-1|TRBV11-2|-
CASSLAGPGVNEQFF
>TRBJ2-7|TRBV25-1|-
CASSEFLYEQYF
>TRBJ2-6|TRBV29-1|TRBD1
CSVARDSSGANVLTF
>TRBJ1-1|TRBV11-3|TRBD1
CASSTRDRGDTEAFF
>TRBJ2-2|TRBV12-3/TRBV12-4|-
CASSQTSARAGELFF
>TRBJ2-7|TRBV30|-
CAWSVDGGKGIYEQYF
>TRBJ2-1|TRBV7-9|-
CASSGTNHRVRDNEQFF
>TRBJ1-1|TRBV7-9|TRBD1
CASSASGQGGTEAFF
>TRBJ2-3|TRBV12-3/TRBV12-4|-
CASSPSRRLALTDTQYF
>TRBJ2-1|TRBV29-1|-
CSVEDRATSGDEQFF
>TRBJ2-7|TRBV27|-
CASSLSATYEQYF
>TRBJ1-2|TRBV20-1|-
CSARDRAEPLNYGYTF
>TRBJ2-2|TRBV6-5|-
CASTPSPGTGELFF
>TRBJ2-5|TRBV6-5|-
CASSSTGRSETQYF
>TRBJ2-1|TRBV6-2/TRBV6-3|TRBD2
CASSGAGGYNEQFF
>TRBJ2-1|TRBV30|-
CAWGRAGGNEQFF
>TRBJ2-7|TRBV20-1|TRBD2
CSAIRLAGASTDEQYF
>TRBJ2-3|TRBV4-3|-
CASSQDSGRLDTQYF
>TRBJ2-3|TRBV27|TRBD2
CASSLSISGGADTQYF
>TRBJ1-1|TRBV20-1|TRBD1
CSARSLGQGWTEAFF
>TRBJ1-1|TRBV30|-
CAWSVGRTLGTEAFF
>TRBJ2-2|TRBV7-9|TRBD1
CASNQQTGPTGELFF
>TRBJ2-3|TRBV3-1|-
CASSQDFGLQDTQYF